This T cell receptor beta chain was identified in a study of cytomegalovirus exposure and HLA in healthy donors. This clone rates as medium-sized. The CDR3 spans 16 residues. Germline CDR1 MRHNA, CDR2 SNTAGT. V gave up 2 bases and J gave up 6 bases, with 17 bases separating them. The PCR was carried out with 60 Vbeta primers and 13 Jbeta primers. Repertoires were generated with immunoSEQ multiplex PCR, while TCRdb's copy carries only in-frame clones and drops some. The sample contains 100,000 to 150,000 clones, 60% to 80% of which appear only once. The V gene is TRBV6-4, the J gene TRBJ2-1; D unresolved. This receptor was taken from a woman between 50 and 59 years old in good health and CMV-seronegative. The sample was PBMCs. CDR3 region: CASSDVPTDSVNEQFF. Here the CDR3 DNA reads TGTGCCAGCAGTGACGTCCCTACCGACTCCGTCAATGAGCAGTTCTTC.